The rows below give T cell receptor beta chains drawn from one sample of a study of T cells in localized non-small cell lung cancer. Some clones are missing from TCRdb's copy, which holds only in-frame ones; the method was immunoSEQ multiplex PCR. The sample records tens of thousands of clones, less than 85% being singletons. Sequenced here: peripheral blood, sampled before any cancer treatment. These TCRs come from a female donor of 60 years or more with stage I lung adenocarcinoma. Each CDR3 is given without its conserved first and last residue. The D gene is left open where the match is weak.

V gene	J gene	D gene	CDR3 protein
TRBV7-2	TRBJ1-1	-	ASSFTGIPEAF
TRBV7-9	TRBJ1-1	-	ASIRGENTEAF
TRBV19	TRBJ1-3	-	ASLSGGAGNTIY
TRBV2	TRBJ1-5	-	ASRFRGNQPQH
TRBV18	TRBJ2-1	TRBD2	ASSKSGDDYNEQF
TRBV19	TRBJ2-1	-	ASSSGSFGEQF
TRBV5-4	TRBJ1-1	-	ASSYTGSTEAF
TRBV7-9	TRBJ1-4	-	ASSLAGGEKLF
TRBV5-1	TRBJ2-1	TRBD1	ASSEQGAYNEQF
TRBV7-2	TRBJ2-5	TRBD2	ASSSPRGSGGRETQY
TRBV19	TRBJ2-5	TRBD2	ASSVSGTSGNPSQETQY
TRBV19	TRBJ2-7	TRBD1	ASSHGQGARYEQY
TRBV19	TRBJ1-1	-	ASTSPAPQSTEAF
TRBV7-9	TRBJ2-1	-	ASSSGTNANNEQF
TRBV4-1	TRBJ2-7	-	ASSPLGVGAPYEQY
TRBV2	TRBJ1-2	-	ASSVTGEST
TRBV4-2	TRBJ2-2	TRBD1	ASRPTGGAGTGELF
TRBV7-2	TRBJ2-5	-	ASSRQVQQETQY
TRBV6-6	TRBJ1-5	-	ASTTGEGSDQPQH
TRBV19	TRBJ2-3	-	ASKNRAITDTQY
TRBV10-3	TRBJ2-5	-	AIGAGIETQY
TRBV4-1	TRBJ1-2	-	ASSQDRGNYGYT
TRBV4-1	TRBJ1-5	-	ASSQGEGGYNQPQH
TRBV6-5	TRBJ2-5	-	ASSYSRSGLQETQY
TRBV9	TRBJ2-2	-	ASSVVASTSTGELF
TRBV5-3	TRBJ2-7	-	AGDPGLSYEQY
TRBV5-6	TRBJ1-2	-	ASSPLDSNYGYT
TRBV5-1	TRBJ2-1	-	ASSLDAVLSYNEQF
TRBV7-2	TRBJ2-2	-	ASSSRETGELF
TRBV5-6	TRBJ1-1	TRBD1	ASSGTGDTEAF
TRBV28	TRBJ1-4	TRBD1	ARNGGTGAIEKLF
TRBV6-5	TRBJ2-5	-	ASTLDPGVTQY
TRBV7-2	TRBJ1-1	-	ASSSQGITEAF
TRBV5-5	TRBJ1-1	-	ASRDPGAGAF
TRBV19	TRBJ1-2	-	ASKSARTNYGYT
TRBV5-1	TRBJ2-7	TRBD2	ASSLVASGSVYEQY
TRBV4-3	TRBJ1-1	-	ASSRRGDMNTEAF
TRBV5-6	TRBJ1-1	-	ASSLGISMNTEAF
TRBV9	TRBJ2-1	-	ASSVDPGPSREQF